This TCR beta chain comes out of a study of blood T cell repertoires in COVID-19. Study-wide background: COVID-19 samples from acute and convalescent phases originated in the United States, Italy and Spain. Sample material is recorded as cDNA or gDNA derived from T cells, B-cell-depleted T cells, or PBMCs.

This clone was detected only once. Seattle participants joined during active infection and were tracked over time. Under the authors' procedure: How many nucleated cells were present was estimated from reference gene primer amplification. The repertoire was sequenced with immunoSEQ multiplex PCR; TCRdb's copy has only in-frame clones and lacks some. V and J calls and clone size follow that table, whereas D and trimming were derived from the DNA. The profile shows 11,000 or so clones, just over 70% of them singletons. Sequenced: peripheral blood. The receptor's source is a man aged 60-69 years with COVID-19, enrolled during active disease.

CDR3 sequence: CASSHPSGGYTF. CDR3 in DNA: TGTGCCAGCAGCCACCCGTCGGGAGGCTACACCTTC. The rearrangement joins TRBV5-4 to TRBJ1-2; D ambiguous. The V end lost 4 bases, the J end lost 8 bases, and 12 bases lay between the germline ends. Germline V CDR1 and CDR2: SGHNT, YYREEE (reference sequence). This CDR3 comprises 12 residues.